The sequence of this T cell receptor (beta chain) was determined in a study of blood T cells in healthy people across ages. A second about 7 to 12 cycle PCR used barcoded and J-beta primers. Via MiXCR, TCRdb re-called the 5' RACE reads, giving one row per CDR3 protein. The data contain fewer than 2,000,000 distinct CDR3 sequences, 34% of them seen just once; the ten biggest clones take up around 10%. Points on this clonotype: Sequence at one end of the junction differs from germline and may be a read error.

Germline lookup yields CDR1 SGHAT and CDR2 FQNNGV. This CDR3 spans 14 amino acids. The sequencing sample was made of blood. This receptor was identified in a woman between 25 and 40 years old in good health. The rearrangement links TRBV11-2 to TRBJ2-5, with D possibly TRBD2 on 6 matching bases. The CDR3 loop is CANSLGGDVRAQYF. In DNA, the CDR3 is TGTGCCAACAGCTTGGGCGGGGACGTTCGGGCCCAGTACTTC.